The sequence of this T cell receptor beta chain was determined in a study of monozygotic twins with inflammatory bowel disease (dated by TCRdb to about 2019). Regarding the research as a whole: The complete study included 28 monozygotic twin pairs: 19 IBD-discordant Danish pairs and nine German pairs, of which four were IBD-concordant and five were IBD-discordant. The search for disease-associated traits relied mainly on comparing, within discordant pairs, IBD patients with their genetically identical healthy co-twins. Each individual had, on average, about 151 000 unique TCRalpha sequences and 181 000 unique TCRbeta sequences available for analysis. Beyond this particular receptor, the publication reports: Background noise and inter-individual variability may have been introduced into the repertoires by the differing immunosuppressive treatments among patients. Repertoire similarity did not differ between concordant and discordant twins, possibly due to limited statistical power. The analysis was unable to tell different T cell subtypes apart. The results gave no support for a single strong signal or clonotype linked to IBD. Compared with healthy twins, IBD patients had fewer clonotypes in common with other individuals, a difference most pronounced in patients showing signs of disease activity. TCRbeta repertoire diversity, by inverse Simpson index, was decreased in IBD patients compared with their healthy co-twins.

Points on this clonotype: Its antigen is unknown.

Taken from the germline V gene, the CDR1 and CDR2 loops are LGHNA and YSLEER. Including the terminal cysteine and phenylalanine, the CDR3 comprises 16 residues. No DNA is recorded. Libraries were constructed by 5' RACE. Preparation of each TCR library used approximately 4,000 ng of total RNA. For each sample, cDNA synthesis was carried out in eight separate reactions using SMARTScribe reverse transcriptase. During cDNA synthesis, unique molecular identifiers containing a 6-nucleotide sample barcode were introduced by template switching. Two nested PCRs of roughly 16 and 10 cycles amplified the TCRalpha and TCRbeta cDNA, and bead purification followed each PCR. Before amplification, cDNA was treated with uracil DNA-glycosylase and purified using the QIAquick PCR purification kit. The second PCR was the step at which Illumina TruSeq-compatible adapters and sample-specific barcodes were added. TapeStation and Qubit were used to check library quality and concentration, and 4 to 6.5 ng of each library went into the pool. Sequencing of the pooled libraries was done on an Illumina HiSeq2500 single-index Rapid Run using custom sequencing primers and 2 x 100 bp reads. In the authors' own workflow: PCR and sequencing errors were corrected by UMI-based consensus assembly using MiGEC version 1.2.6. MiXCR version 2.1.1 was used to carry out V(D)J alignment, clonotype assembly and CDR3 extraction. Gene usage, clonotype sharing and MAIT/NKT TCR abundance were normalised by analysing the top 1000, 10 000 and 20 000 clonotypes per sample. Diversity was computed as the inverse Simpson index with the vegan R package after downsampling to 27 000 UMIs. Paired Mann-Whitney U tests were applied to discordant twin pairs, and Benjamini-Hochberg correction was used for multiple testing. TCRdb reprocessed the public reads and reports one entry per CDR3 protein sequence, without DNA. These V and J calls are TCRdb output, not the study's own analysis. The record for this sample contains approximately 330,000 distinct CDR3 sequences. Roughly 2% of the sample rests with the top ten.

From each donor, an approximately 2.5 ml peripheral blood sample was collected into PAXgene tubes and kept at -80 degrees C. Without T cell sorting, total RNA was isolated from whole blood using the PAXgene blood miRNA kit on an automated QIAcube. Peripheral blood from monozygotic twin pairs concordant or discordant for inflammatory bowel disease was subjected to deep TCRalpha and TCRbeta repertoire profiling with unique molecular barcoding. Smoking habits were recorded for all twin pairs, and individuals were classified as current, former or never smokers. Material: blood. This receptor was obtained from a human donor with ulcerative colitis or Crohn's disease, or a healthy co-twin of an affected twin (not recorded which). Rearrangement joined TRBV4-3 to TRBJ1-1; TCRdb calls TRBD1, which cannot be checked without DNA. The CDR3 in this case is CASSRRWGVEDTEAFF.